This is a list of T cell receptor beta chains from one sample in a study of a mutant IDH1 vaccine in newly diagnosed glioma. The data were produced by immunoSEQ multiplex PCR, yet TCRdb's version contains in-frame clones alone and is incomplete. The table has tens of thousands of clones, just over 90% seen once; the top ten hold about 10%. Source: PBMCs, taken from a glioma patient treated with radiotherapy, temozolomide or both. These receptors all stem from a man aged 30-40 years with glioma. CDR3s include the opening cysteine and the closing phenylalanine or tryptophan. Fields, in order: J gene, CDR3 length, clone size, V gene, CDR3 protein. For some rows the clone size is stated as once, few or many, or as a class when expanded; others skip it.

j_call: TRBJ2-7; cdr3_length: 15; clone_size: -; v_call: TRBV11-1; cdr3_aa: CASSLIGGLAYEQYF
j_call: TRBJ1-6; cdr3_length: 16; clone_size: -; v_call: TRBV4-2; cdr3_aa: CASSQEGGGISSPLHF
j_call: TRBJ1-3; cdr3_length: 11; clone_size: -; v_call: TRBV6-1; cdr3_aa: CASMPGNTIYF
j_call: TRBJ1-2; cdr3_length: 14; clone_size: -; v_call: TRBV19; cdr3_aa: CASSLQGLYYGYTF
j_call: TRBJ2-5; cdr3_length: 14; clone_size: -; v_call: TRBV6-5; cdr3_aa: CASSLTSGQETQYF
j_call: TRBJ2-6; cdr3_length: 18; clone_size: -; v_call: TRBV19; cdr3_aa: CASTMGGRARSGANVLTF
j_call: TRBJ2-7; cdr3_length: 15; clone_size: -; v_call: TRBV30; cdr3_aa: CAWSGLGGRSYEQYF
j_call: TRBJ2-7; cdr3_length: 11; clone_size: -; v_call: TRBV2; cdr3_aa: CASIASYEQYF
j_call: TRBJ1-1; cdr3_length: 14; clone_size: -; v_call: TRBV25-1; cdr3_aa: CASSPRILNTEAFF
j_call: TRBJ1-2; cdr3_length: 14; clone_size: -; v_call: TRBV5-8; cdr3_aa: CASSLGRTGGFYTF
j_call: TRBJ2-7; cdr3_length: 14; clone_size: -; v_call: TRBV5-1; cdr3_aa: CASAGGRHSYEQYF
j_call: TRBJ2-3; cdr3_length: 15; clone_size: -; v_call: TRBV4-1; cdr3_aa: CASSLRTGSTDTQYF
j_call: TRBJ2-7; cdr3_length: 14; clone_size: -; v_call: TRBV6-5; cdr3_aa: CASSRLGQGYEQYF
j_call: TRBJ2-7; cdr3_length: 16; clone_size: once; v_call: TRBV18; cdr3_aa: CASSPNTGTGGREQYF
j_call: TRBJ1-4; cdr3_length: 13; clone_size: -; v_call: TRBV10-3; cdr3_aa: CAIGMNLGEKLFF
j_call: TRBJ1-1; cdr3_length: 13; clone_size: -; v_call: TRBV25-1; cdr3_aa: CASSGDSPLEAFF
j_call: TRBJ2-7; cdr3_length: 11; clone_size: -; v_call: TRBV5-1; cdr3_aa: CASSLGYEQYF
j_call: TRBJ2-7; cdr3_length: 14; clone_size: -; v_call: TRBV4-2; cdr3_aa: CASSQDPQGYEQYF
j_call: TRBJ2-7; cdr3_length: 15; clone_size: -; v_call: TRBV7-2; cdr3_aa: CASSGGSSSSYEQYF
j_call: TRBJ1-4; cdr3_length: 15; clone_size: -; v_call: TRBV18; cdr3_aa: CASSPTGQGNEKLFF
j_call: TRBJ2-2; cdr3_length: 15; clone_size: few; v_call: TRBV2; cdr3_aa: CASSGQLGVTGELFF
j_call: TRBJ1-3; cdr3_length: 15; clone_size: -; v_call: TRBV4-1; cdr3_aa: CASSYYDPSGNTIYF
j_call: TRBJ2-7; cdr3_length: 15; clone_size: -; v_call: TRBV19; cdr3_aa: CASQLYFLGAYEQYF
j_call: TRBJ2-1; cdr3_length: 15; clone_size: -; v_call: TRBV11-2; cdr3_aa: CASSSTSGRAYEQFF
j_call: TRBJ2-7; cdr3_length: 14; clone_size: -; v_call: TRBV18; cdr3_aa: CASSPREGAYEQYF
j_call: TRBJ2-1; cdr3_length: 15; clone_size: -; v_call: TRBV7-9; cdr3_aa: CASSRLSGGYNEQFF
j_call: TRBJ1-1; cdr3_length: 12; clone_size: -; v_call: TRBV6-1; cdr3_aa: CASNPRWAEAFF
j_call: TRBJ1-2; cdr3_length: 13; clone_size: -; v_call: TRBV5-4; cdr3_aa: CATKGRINYGYTF
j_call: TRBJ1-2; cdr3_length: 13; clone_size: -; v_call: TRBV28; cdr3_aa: CASRTGEGYGYTF
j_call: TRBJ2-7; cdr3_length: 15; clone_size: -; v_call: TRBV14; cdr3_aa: CASSQGTGSSYEQYF
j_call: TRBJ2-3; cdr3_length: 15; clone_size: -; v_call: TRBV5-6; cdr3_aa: CASSLGGRGIDTQYF
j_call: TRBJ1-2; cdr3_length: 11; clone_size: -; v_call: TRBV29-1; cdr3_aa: CSVDRGYGYTF
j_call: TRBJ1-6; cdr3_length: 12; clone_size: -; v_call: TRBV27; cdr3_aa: CASSSRMSPLHF
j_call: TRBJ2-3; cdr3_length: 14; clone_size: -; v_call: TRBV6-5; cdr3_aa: CASSYEGGTDTQYF
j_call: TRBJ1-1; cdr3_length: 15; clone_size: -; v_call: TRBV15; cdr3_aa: CATSRLTGGNTEAFF
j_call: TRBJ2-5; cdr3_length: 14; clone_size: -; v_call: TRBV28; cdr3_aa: CASSLSSSQETQYF
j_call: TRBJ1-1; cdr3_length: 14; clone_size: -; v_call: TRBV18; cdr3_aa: CASSPWLEGTEAFF
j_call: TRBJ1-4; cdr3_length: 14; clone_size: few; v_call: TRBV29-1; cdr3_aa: CSVEVGREGEKLFF
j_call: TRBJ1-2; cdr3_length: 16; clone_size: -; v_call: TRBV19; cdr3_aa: CASRGAGGSTNYGYTF
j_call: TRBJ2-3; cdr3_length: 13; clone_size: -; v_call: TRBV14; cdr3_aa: CASSPRATDTQYF
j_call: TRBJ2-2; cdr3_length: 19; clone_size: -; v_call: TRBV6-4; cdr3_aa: CASSDRRIGLAGNTGELFF
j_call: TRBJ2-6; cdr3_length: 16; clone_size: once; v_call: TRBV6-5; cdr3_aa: CASSYSTGSGANVLTF